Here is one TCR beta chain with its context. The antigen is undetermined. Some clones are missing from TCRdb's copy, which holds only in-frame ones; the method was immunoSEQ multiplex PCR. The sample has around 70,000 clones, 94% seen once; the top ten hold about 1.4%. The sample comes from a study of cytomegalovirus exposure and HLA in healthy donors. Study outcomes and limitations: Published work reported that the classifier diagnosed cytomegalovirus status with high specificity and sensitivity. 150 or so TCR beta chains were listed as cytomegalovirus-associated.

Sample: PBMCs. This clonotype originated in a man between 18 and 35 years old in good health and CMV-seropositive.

The CDR3 nucleotides read TGTGCCAGCAGCCCAGGGACATTCACCCTAGGAACTAATGAAAAACTGTTTTTT. Amino acid sequence: CASSPGTFTLGTNEKLFF. The chain uses TRBV7-2 and TRBJ1-4; tentatively, D is TRBD1 (6 bases). The CDR3 consists of 18 residues. Germline-derived CDR1 and CDR2 are SGHTA and FQGNSA. The ends were cut back, 5 bases at V and 1 base at J, with 20 bases in the middle.